The present entry profiles one T cell receptor beta chain with its context. As yet, its antigen is unknown. The CDR3 sequence is 16 residues long. Germline V gene sequence: CDR1 SGHRS, CDR2 YFSETQ. J lost 1 base, V lost 4 bases, and 5 bases had no gene match. These data come from a study of cytomegalovirus exposure and HLA in healthy donors. Findings and limits, study-wide: According to an earlier analysis, most TCR beta V segments yielded productive rearrangements about 90% or about 30% of the time. Later work found that TCR association rates differed between HLA loci; DRB1 had the most and HLA-C the fewest. For most subjects, TCR beta sequences were reported to predict HLA-A and HLA-B alleles with accuracy.

The primer mix had 60 Vbeta and 13 Jbeta primers. Measured with immunoSEQ multiplex PCR; TCRdb has only the in-frame clones, and not every one. The sample consists of some 160,000 clones, roughly 73% of them appearing once. Sample: PBMCs. V is TRBV5-1 and J is TRBJ2-3, with 11 bases identical to TRBD2. The receptor comes from a woman aged 25 to 39 in good health and CMV-seronegative. This CDR3 is CASSPLTSGGTDTQYF. Here the CDR3 DNA reads TGCGCCAGCAGCCCTCTGACTAGCGGGGGCACAGATACGCAGTATTTT.